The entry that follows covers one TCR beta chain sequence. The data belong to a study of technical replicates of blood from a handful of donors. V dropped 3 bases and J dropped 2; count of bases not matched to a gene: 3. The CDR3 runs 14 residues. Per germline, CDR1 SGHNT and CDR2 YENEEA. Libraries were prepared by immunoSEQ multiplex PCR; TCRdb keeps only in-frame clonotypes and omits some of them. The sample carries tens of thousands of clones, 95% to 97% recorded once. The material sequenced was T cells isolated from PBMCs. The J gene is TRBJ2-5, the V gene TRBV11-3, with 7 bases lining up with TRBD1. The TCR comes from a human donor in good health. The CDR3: CASSFNRGQETQYF. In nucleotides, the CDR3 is TGTGCCAGCAGCTTCAACAGGGGACAAGAGACCCAGTACTTC.